This TCR beta chain was sequenced for a study of post-analysis software for immune sequencing data. Whole-study context: Courses of disease covered relapsing-remitting, secondary progressive and progressive-relapsing multiple sclerosis.

Libraries were made from TCR beta cDNA, and they carried unique molecular identifiers. The yield from approximately 1 to 10 million T cells was roughly 500,000 cDNA molecules in total. TCRdb called the PCR reads again in MiXCR, with one record for every CDR3 protein. The repertoire holds 180,000 or so distinct CDR3 sequences, with 29% as singletons. Ten or more counts support this clonotype. No antigen is known for it. Points from the study as a whole: Included in a set of four or five TRBV segments more frequent in patients than controls were TRBV5-6, TRBV5-1 and TRBV20-1. F measure showed strong co-clustering of same-batch samples.

CDR3 size: 16 residues. The germline gives CDR1 SEHNR, CDR2 FQNEAQ (reference sequence). Trimming cost V 2 bases and J 0 bases, with 10 bases left between them. This clonotype originated in a girl between 2 and 17 years old with multiple sclerosis. The V call is TRBV7-9, the J call TRBJ1-4; D call uncertain. Sequencing was performed on blood. For the CDR3, the DNA is TGTGCCAGCAGCTTATTGACGTGGGCAACTAATGAAAAACTGTTTTTT. Protein product: CASSLLTWATNEKLFF.